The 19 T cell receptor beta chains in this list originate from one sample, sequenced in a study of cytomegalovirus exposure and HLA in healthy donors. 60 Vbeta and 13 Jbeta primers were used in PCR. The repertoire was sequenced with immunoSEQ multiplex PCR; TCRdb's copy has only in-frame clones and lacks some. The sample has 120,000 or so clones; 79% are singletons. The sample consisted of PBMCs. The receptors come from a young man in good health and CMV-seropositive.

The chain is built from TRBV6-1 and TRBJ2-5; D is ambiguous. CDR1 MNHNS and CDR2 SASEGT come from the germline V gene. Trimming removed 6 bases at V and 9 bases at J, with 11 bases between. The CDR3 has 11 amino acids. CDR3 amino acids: CASRSRGAQYF. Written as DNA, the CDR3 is TGTGCCAGCAGGTCCAGAGGAGCCCAGTACTTC.

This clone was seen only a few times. The CDR3 spells CASRQSLNTEAFF. CDR3 in DNA: TGTGCCAGTAGACAGTCCCTGAACACTGAAGCTTTCTTT. The rearrangement links TRBV19 to TRBJ1-1; D gene unclear. This CDR3 contains 13 residues. Trimming left V 6 bases short and J 0 bases short, with 8 bases between. Germline lookup yields CDR1 LNHDA and CDR2 SQIVND (reference sequence).

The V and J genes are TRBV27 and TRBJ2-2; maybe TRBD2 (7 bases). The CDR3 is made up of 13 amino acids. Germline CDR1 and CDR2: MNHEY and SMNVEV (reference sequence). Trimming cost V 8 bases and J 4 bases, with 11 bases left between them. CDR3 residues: CASGGASTGELFF. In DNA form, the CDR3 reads TGTGCCAGCGGGGGGGCTAGCACCGGGGAGCTGTTTTTT.

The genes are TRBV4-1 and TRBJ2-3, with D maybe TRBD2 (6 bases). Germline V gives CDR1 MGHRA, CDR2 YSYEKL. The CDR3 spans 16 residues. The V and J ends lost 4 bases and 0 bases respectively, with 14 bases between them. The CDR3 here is CASSPGPGRSTDTQYF. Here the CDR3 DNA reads TGCGCCAGCAGCCCAGGACCGGGGAGGAGCACAGATACGCAGTATTTT.

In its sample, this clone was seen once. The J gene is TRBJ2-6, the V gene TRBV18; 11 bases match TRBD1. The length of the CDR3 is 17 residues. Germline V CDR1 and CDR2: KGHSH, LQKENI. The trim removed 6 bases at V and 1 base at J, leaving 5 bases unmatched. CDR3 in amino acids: CASSTGQGVSGANVLTF. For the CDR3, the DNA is TGTGCCAGCTCCACGGGACAGGGGGTTTCTGGGGCCAACGTCCTGACTTTC. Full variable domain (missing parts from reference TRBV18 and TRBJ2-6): NAGVMQNPRHLVRRRGQEARLRCSPMKGHSHVYWYRQLPEEGLKFMVYLQKENIIDESGMPKERFSAEFPKEGPSILRIQQVVRGDSAAYFCASSTGQGVSGANVLTFGAGSRLTVL.

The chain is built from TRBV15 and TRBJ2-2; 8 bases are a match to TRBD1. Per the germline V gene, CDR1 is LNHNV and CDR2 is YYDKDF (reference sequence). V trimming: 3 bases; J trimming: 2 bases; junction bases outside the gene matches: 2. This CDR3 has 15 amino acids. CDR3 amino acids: CATSRDRENTGELFF. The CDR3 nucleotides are TGTGCCACCAGCAGGGACAGGGAAAACACCGGGGAGCTGTTTTTT. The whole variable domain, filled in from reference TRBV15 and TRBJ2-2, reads DAMVIQNPRYQVTQFGKPVTLSCSQTLNHNVMYWYQQKSSQAPKLLFHYYDKDFNNEADTPDNFQSRRPNTSFCFLDIRSPGLGDTAMYLCATSRDRENTGELFFGEGSRLTVL.

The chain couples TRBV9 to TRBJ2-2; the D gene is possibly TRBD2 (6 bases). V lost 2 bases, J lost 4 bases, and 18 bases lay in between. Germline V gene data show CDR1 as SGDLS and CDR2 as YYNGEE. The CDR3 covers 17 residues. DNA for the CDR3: TGTGCCAGCAGCGTGGGCGGGACCACCCTGGTCACCGGGGAGCTGTTTTTT. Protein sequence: CASSVGGTTLVTGELFF.

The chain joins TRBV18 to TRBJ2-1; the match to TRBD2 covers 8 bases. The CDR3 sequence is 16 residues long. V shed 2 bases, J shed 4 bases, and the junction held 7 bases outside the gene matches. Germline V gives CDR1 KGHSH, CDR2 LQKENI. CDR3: CASSPMAGGHYNEQFF. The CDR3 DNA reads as TGTGCCAGCTCACCAATGGCGGGAGGCCATTACAATGAGCAGTTCTTC.

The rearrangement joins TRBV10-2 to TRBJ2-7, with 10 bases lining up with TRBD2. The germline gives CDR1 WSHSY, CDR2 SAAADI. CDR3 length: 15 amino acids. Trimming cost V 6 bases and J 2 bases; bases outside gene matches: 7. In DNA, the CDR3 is TGCGCCAGCAGCCTACTCAGCGGGGGGGCCTACGAGCAGTACTTC. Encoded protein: CASSLLSGGAYEQYF.

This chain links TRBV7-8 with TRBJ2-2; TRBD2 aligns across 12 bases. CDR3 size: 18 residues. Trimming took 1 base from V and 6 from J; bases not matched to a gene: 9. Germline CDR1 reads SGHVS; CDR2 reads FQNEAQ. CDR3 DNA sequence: TGTGCCAGCAGCTTAGTTCTAGCGGGGGGGCCGAGTCCCGGGGAGCTGTTTTTT. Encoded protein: CASSLVLAGGPSPGELFF.

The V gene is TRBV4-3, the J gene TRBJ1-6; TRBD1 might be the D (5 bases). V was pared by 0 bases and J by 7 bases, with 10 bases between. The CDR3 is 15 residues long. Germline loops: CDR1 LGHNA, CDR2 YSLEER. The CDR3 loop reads CASSQDSGQNSPLHF. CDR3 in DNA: TGCGCCAGCAGCCAAGACTCAGGGCAAAATTCACCCCTCCACTTT.

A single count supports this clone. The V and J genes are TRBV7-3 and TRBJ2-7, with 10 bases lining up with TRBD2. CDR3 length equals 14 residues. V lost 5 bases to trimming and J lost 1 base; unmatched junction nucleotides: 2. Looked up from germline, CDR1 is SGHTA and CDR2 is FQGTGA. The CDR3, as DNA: TGTGCCAGCAGCCAACTAGCGGGGTCCTACGAGCAGTACTTC. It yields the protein CASSQLAGSYEQYF.

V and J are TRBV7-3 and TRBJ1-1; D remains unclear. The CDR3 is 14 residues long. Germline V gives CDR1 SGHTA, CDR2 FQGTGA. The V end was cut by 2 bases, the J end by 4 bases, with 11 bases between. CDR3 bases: TGTGCCAGCAGCTTAGGGGAGGGAGGCACTGAAGCTTTCTTT. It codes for CASSLGEGGTEAFF.

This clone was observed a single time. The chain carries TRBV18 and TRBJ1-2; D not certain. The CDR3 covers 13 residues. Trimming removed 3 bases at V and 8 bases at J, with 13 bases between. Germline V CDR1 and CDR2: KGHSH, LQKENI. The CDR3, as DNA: TGTGCCAGCTCACCCGCGGGGATCTACGGCTACACCTTC. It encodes CASSPAGIYGYTF.

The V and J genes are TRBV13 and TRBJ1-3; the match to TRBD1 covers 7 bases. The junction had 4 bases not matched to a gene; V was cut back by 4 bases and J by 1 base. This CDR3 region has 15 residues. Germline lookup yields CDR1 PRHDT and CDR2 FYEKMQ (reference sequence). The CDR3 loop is CASSSDRRSGNTIYF. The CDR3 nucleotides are TGTGCCAGCAGCTCGGACAGGCGGTCTGGAAACACCATATATTTT.

The chain's CDR3 is CASSLTRGGVPYEQYF. CDR3 coding DNA: TGTGCCAGCAGCTTAACTAGGGGGGGGGTCCCCTACGAGCAGTACTTC. The V gene is TRBV7-3, the J gene TRBJ2-7; D perhaps matches TRBD2 (7 bases). V was clipped by 0 bases and J by 2 bases, with 14 bases between them. Germline CDR1 SGHTA, CDR2 FQGTGA. CDR3 length equals 16 residues.

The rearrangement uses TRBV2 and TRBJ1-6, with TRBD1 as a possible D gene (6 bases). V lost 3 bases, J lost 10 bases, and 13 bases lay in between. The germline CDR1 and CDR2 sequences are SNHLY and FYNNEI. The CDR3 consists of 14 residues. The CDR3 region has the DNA TGTGCCAGCAGTGATTTCAGGGGAAGATCACCCCTCCACTTT. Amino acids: CASSDFRGRSPLHF.

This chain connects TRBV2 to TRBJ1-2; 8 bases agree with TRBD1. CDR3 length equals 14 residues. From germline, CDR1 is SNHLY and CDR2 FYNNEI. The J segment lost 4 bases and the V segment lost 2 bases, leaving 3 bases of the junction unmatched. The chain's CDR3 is CASSEPQGAYGYTF. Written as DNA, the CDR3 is TGTGCCAGCAGTGAACCGCAGGGGGCCTATGGCTACACCTTC. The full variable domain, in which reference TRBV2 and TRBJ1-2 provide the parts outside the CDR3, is EPEVTQTPSHQVTQMGQEVILRCVPISNHLYFYWYRQILGQKVEFLVSFYNNEISEKSEIFDDQFSVERPDGSNFTLKIRSTKLEDSAMYFCASSEPQGAYGYTFGSGTRLTVV.

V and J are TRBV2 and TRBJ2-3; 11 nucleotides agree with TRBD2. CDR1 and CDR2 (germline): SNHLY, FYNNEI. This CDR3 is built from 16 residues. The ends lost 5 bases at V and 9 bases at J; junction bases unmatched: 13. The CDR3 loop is CASSPILSGGAATQYF. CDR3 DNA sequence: TGTGCCAGCAGTCCCATCCTTAGCGGGGGGGCCGCAACGCAGTATTTT.